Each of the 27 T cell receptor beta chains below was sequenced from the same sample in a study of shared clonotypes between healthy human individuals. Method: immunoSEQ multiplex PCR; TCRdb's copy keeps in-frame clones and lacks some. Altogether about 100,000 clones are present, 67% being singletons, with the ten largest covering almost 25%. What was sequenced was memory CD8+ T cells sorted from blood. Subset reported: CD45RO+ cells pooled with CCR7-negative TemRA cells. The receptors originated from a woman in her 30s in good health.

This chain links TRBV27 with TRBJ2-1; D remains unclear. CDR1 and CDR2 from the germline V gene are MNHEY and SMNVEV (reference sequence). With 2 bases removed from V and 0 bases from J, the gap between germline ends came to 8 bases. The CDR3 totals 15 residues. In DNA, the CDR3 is TGTGCCAGCAGTTTAGACCGGAGCTCCTACAATGAGCAGTTCTTC. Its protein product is CASSLDRSSYNEQFF.

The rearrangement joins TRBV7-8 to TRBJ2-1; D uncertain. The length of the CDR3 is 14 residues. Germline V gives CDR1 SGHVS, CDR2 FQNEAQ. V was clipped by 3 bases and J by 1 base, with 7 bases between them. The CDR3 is CASSFGISYNEQFF. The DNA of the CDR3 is TGTGCCAGCAGCTTTGGTATTTCCTACAATGAGCAGTTCTTC.

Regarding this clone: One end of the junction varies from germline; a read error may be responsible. The CDR3 loop is CASSSRDTGLGF. For the CDR3, the DNA is TGTGCCAGCAGCTCACGGGACACCGGGTTGGGGTTT. The chain is built from TRBV7-9 and TRBJ1-1; TRBD1 is a possible D gene (6 bases). The CDR3 totals 12 residues. CDR1 is SEHNR and CDR2 is FQNEAQ in the germline V gene (reference sequence).

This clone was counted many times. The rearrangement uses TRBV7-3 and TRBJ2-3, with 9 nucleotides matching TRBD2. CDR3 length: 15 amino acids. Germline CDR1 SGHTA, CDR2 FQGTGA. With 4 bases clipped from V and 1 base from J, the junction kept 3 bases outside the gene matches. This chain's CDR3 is CASSWSGGRTDTQYF. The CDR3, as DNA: TGTGCCAGCAGCTGGAGCGGGGGGCGCACAGATACGCAGTATTTT.

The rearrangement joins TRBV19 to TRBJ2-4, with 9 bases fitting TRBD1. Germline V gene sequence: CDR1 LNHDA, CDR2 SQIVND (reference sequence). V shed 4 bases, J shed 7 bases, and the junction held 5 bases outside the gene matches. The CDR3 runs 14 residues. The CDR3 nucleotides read TGTGCCAGTAGTACTTGGACAGGGGTGAACATTCAGTACTTC. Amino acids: CASSTWTGVNIQYF.

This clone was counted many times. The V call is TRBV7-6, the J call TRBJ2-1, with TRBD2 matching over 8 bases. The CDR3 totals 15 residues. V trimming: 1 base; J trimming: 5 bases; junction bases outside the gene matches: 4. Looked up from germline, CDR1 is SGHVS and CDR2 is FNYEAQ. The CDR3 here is CASSLGPAGDNEQFF. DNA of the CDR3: TGTGCCAGCAGCTTAGGGCCAGCGGGAGACAATGAGCAGTTCTTC.

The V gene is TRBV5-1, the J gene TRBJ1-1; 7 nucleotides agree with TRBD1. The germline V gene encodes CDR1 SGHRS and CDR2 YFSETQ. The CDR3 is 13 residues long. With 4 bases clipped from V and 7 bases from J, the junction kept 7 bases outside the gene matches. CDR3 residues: CASSGDRVGEAFF. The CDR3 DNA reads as TGCGCCAGCAGCGGAGACAGGGTAGGTGAAGCTTTCTTT.

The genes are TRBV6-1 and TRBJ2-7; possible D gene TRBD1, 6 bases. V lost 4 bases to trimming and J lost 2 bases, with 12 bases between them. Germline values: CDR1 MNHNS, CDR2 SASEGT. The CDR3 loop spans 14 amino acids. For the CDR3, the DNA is TGTGCCAGCAGTGGGACAGAGCTTACCTACGAGCAGTACTTC. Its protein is CASSGTELTYEQYF.

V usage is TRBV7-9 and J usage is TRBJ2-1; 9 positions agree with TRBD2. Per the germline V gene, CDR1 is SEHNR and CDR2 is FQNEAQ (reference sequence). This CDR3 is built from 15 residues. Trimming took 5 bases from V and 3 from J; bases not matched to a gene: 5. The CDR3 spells CASSQRTSDYNEQFF. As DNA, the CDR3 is TGTGCCAGCAGCCAACGGACTAGCGACTACAATGAGCAGTTCTTC.

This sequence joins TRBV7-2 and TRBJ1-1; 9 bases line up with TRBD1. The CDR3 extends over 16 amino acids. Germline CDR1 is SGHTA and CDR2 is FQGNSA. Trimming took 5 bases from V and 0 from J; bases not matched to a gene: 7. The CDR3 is CASSPGTGRMNTEAFF. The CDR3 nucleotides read TGTGCCAGCAGCCCAGGGACAGGGAGGATGAACACTGAAGCTTTCTTT. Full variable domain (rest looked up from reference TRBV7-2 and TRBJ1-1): GAGVSQSPSNKVTEKGKDVELRCDPISGHTALYWYRQSLGQGLEFLIYFQGNSAPDKSGLPSDRFSAERTGGSVSTLTIQRTQQEDSAVYLCASSPGTGRMNTEAFFGQGTRLTVV.

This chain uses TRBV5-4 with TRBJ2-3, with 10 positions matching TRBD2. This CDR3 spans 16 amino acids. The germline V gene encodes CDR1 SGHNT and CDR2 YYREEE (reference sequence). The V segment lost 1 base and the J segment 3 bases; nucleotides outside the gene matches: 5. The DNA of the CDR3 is TGTGCCAGCAGCTTGATAGCGGGAGGCTCGACAGATACGCAGTATTTT. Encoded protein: CASSLIAGGSTDTQYF.

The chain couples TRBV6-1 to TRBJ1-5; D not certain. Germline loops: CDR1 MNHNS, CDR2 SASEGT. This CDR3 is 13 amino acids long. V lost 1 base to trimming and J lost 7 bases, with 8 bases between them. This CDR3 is CASSEDLSQPQHF. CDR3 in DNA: TGTGCCAGCAGTGAAGATCTCAGCCAGCCCCAGCATTTT.

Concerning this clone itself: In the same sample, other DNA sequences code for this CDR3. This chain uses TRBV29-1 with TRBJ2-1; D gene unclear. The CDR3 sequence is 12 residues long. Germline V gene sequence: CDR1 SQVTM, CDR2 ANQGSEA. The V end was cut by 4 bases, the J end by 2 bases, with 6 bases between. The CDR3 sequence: CSVVGAYNEQFF. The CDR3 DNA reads TGCAGCGTTGTTGGGGCCTACAATGAGCAGTTCTTC.

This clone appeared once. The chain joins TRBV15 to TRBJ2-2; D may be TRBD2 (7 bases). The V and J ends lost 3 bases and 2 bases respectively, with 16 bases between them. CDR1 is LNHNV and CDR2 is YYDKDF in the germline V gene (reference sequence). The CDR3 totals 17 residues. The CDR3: CATSSYQRDINTGELFF. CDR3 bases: TGTGCCACCAGCAGCTATCAGCGGGACATAAACACCGGGGAGCTGTTTTTT.

The CDR3 sequence is CASSEALRGAGSKNIQYF. The CDR3 DNA reads TGTGCCAGCAGTGAAGCGCTTCGGGGGGCAGGTAGCAAAAACATTCAGTACTTC. V is TRBV2 and J is TRBJ2-4, with D possibly matching TRBD2 (7 bases). Trimming shortened V by 0 bases and J by 3 bases, and 18 bases separated the two germline ends. From germline, CDR1 is SNHLY and CDR2 FYNNEI. The CDR3 runs 18 residues.

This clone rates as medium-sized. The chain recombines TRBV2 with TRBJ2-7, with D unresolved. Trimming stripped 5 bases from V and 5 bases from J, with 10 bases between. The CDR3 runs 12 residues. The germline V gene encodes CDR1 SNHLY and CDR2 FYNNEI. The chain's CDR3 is CASSPSSHEQYF. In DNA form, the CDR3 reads TGTGCCAGCAGTCCCTCGAGCCACGAGCAGTACTTC. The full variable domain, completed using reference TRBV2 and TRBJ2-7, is EPEVTQTPSHQVTQMGQEVILRCVPISNHLYFYWYRQILGQKVEFLVSFYNNEISEKSEIFDDQFSVERPDGSNFTLKIRSTKLEDSAMYFCASSPSSHEQYFGPGTRLTVT.

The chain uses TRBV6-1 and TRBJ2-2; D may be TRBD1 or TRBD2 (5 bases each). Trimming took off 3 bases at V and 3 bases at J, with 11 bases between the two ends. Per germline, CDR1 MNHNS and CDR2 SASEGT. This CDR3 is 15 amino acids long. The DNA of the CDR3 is TGTGCCAGCAGTGATGGGCAGGGAGACACCGGGGAGCTGTTTTTT. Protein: CASSDGQGDTGELFF.

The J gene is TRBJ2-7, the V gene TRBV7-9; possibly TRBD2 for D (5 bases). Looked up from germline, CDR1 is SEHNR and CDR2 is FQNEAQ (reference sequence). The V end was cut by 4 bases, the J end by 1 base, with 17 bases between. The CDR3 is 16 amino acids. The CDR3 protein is CASSSLGRYRSYEQYF. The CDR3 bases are TGTGCCAGCAGCTCACTAGGGCGGTACCGATCCTACGAGCAGTACTTC.

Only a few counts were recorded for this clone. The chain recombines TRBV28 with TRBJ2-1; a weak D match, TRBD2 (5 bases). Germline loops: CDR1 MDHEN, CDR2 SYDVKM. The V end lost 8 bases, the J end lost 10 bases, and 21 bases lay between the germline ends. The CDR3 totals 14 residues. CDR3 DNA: TGTGCCAGCCGTCCCTTAACTAGTAACTGGGAGCAGTTCTTC. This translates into CASRPLTSNWEQFF.

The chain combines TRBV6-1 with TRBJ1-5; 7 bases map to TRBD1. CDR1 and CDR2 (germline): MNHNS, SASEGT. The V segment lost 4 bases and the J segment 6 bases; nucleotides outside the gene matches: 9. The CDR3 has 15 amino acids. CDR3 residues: CASSGYEGAAQPQHF. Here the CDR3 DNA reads TGTGCCAGCAGTGGTTATGAGGGGGCGGCTCAGCCCCAGCATTTT.

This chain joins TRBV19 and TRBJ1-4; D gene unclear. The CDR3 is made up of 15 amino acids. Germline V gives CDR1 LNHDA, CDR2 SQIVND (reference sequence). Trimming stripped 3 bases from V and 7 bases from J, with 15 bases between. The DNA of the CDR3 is TGTGCCAGTAGTATCCCCCCCCCGCGGGGTGAAAAACTGTTTTTT. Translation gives CASSIPPPRGEKLFF.

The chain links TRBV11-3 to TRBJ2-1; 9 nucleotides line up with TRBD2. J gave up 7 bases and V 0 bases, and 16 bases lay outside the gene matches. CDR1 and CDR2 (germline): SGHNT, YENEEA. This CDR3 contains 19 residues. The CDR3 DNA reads TGTGCCAGCAGCTTAGATCAAGGGGTCGGTAGCGGGAGTATAAATGAGCAGTTCTTC. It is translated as CASSLDQGVGSGSINEQFF.

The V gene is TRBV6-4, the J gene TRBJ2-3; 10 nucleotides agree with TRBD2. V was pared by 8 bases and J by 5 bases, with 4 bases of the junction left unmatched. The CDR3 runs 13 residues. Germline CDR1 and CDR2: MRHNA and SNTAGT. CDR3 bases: TGTGCCAGCGGCCGACTAGCGGGAGATACGCAGTATTTT. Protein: CASGRLAGDTQYF.

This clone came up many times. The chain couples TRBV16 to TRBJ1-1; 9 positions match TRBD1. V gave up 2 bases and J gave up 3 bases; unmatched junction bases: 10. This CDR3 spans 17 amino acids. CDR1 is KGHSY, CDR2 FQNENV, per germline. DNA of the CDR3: TGTGCCAGCAGCCAACGGGGGACAGGGTCTGGTGACACTGAAGCTTTCTTT. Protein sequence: CASSQRGTGSGDTEAFF.

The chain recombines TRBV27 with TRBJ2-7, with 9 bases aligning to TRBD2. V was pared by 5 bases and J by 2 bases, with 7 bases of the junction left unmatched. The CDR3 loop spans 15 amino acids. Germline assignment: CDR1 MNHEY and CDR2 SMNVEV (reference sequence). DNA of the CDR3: TGTGCCAGCAGTCCCCAGGCGGGAGGGCCCTACGAGCAGTACTTC. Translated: CASSPQAGGPYEQYF.

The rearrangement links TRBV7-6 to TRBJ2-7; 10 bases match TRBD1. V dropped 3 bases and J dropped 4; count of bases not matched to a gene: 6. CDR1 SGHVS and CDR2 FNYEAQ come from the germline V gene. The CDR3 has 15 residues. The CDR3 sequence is CASSFATGGPYEQYF. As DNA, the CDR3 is TGTGCCAGCAGCTTTGCGACAGGGGGCCCGTACGAGCAGTACTTC. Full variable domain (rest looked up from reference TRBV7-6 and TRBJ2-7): GAGVSQSPRYKVTKRGQDVALRCDPISGHVSLYWYRQALGQGPEFLTYFNYEAQQDKSGLPNDRFSAERPEGSISTLTIQRTEQRDSAMYRCASSFATGGPYEQYFGPGTRLTVT.

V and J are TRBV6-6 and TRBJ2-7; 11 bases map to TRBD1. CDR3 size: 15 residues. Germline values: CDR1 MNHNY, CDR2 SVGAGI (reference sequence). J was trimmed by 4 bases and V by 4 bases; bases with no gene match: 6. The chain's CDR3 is CASSSNRDRGYEQYF. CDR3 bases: TGTGCCAGCAGTTCCAACCGGGACAGGGGGTACGAGCAGTACTTC.